Included here is one T cell receptor (beta chain) sequence, with context. The sample holds other DNA sequences that translate to the same CDR3. The source of the sample is a study of blood T cell repertoires in COVID-19. Looking at the study overall: Italy, Spain and the United States were the sources of the convalescent and acute COVID-19 samples.

Germline V gene lookup returns CDR1 LGHDT and CDR2 YNNKEL (reference sequence). The CDR3 loop spans 13 amino acids. The V end was cut by 6 bases, the J end by 0 bases, with 6 bases between. Method: immunoSEQ multiplex PCR; TCRdb's copy keeps in-frame clones and lacks some. The sample records approximately 250,000 clones, about 82% being singletons. Sample: peripheral blood. This chain connects TRBV3-1 (or the pseudogene TRBV3-2) to TRBJ1-3; D not resolved. This TCR was sampled from a woman of 80 years or more with COVID-19, enrolled during active disease. The CDR3 coding sequence is TGTGCCAGCAGTCAACACTCTGGAAACACCATATATTTT. Its translation is CASSQHSGNTIYF.